Sequencing of this TCR beta chain was carried out in a study of cytomegalovirus exposure and HLA in healthy donors. The PCR made use of 60 Vbeta and 13 Jbeta primers. Clones were read by immunoSEQ multiplex PCR, and TCRdb kept only the in-frame ones, dropping some. The data show about 110,000 clones, 65% to 85% seen once. This clone was observed a handful of times. Its antigen remains unknown. After removal of 6 bases from V and 5 bases from J, the junction contained 4 bases not matched to a gene. The CDR3 runs to 14 residues. Germline-derived CDR1 and CDR2 are MNHEY and SVGAGI. Study conclusions and caveats: At a 0.05 false discovery rate, a later analysis found approximately 17,000 TCR beta sequences to be associated with HLA alleles. The likely explanation for a cluster of highly shared sequence variants was sequencing artifact.

The rearrangement uses TRBV6-5 and TRBJ2-7, with TRBD2 matching over 13 bases. The sequenced sample was PBMCs. This TCR was sampled from a male donor in good health and CMV-seropositive. The CDR3 loop reads CASRPGLAGHEQYF. Written as DNA, the CDR3 is TGTGCCAGCAGACCGGGACTAGCGGGGCACGAGCAGTACTTC.